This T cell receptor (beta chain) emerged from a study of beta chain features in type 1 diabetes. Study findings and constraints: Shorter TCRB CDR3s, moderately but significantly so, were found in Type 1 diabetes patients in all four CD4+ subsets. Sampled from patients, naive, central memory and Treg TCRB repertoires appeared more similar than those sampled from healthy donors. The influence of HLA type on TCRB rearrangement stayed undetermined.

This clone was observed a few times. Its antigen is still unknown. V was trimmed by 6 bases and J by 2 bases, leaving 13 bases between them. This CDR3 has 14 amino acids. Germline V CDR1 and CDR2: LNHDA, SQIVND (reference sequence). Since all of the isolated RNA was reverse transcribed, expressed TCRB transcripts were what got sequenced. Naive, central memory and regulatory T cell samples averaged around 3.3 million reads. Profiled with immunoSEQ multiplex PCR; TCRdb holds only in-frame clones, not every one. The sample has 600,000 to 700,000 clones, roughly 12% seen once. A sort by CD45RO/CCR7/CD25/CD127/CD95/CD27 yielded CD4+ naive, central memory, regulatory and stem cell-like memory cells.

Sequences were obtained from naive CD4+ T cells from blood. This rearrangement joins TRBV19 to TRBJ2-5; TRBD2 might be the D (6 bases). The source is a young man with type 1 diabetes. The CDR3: CASRTGTSQETQYF. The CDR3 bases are TGTGCCAGTAGAACCGGGACTTCACAAGAGACCCAGTACTTC.